The entry below describes one TCR beta chain. The CDR3 extends over 12 amino acids. CDR1 is MNHNY, CDR2 SVGAGI, per germline (reference sequence). Trimming removed 3 bases from V and 1 base from J, with 3 bases in between. The sample is drawn from a study of PD-L1 blockade in urothelial cancer. Study background: Chemotherapy regimens numbering 0 to 3 had been given to patients. Reported median T cell count for blood samples was 110,000 to 150,000.

Stated time point: peripheral blood 6 weeks after treatment start. The templates were synthetic TCR analogs, and they were spiked into each PCR. The repertoire was sequenced with immunoSEQ multiplex PCR; TCRdb's copy has only in-frame clones and lacks some. Of 48,000 or so clones in the sample, approximately 80% were seen once. The receptor was derived from a man aged 70 or older with urothelial cancer. This chain uses TRBV6-6 with TRBJ1-1; D gene unclear. Sample: PBMCs, taken around atezolizumab (anti-PD-L1) treatment. The CDR3 DNA reads TGTGCCAGCAGTTATAAGAACACTGAAGCTTTCTTT. Translating gives CASSYKNTEAFF.